This entry concerns a single T cell receptor (beta chain). Its antigen is currently unknown. The sample belongs to a study of T cell clonotyping in hematopoietic cell transplantation. The study, taken as a whole, reports: At the given depth, recipient repertoires were over 95% de novo clonotypes. Higher Inverse Simpson Index values in graft donor and pretransplant recipient predicted broader posttransplant TCR diversity. After transplant, recipient diversity fell while pathologically expanded clonotypes grew through day 180.

Here immunoSEQ multiplex PCR was the method, and the copy in TCRdb shows in-frame clones only, minus some. This table holds over 3,500 clones, around 96% found once. The CDR3 has 11 residues. The V end was cut by 7 bases, the J end by 4 bases, with 10 bases between. Germline CDR1 reads DFQATT; CDR2 reads SNEGSKA (reference sequence). The V and J genes are TRBV20-1 and TRBJ1-1, with D perhaps TRBD1 (5 bases). The starting material was peripheral blood mononuclear cells, obtained 30 days after allogeneic stem cell transplant. This clonotype was obtained from a male patient aged 70-79 years who had an allogeneic stem cell transplant from an unrelated donor, so T cells may come from the graft donor. Some clones in this sample may be carry-over from other donors' samples. CDR3 region: CSDQGITEAFF. The CDR3 nucleotides are TGCAGTGACCAGGGAATCACTGAAGCTTTCTTT.